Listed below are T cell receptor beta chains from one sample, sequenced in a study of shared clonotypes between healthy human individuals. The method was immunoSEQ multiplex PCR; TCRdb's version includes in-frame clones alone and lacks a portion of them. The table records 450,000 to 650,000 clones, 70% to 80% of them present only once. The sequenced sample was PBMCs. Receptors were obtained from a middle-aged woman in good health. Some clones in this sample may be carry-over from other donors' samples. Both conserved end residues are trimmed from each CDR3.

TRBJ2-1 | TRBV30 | AWSVGLPYNEQF
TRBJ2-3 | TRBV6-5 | ASSLAGERGLWY
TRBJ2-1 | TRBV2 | ASSLLSGRVSNEQF
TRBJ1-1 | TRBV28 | ASSLTGNTEAF
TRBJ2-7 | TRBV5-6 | ASSWGTYEQY
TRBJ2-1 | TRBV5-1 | ASSWARGSEQF
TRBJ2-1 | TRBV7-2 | ASSLAVRYNEQF
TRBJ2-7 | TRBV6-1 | ASRWTSGSYEQY
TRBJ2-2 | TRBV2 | ASSEFVSNTGELF
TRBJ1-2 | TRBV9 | ASSPRDQWRVHT
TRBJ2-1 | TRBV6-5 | ASSYSETGYNEQF
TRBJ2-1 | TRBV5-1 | ASSTGLAGGYNEQF
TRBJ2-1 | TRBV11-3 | ASSQGQGSYNEQF
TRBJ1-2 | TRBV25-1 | ASSGDRGNYGYT
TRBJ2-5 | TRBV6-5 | ASSYSSGQETQY
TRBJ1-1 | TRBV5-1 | ASSLVTAVLNTEAF
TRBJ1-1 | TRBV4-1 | ASSPIQGRGTEAF
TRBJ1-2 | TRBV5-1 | ASSLTGLALGYT
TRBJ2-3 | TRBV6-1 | ASSVGAGYQY